The 28 T cell receptor beta chains given below trace back to one sample, sequenced in a study of CD8 T cells in ankylosing spondylitis. One entry per CDR3 protein, called by TCRdb with MiXCR from the 5' RACE reads. The table lists some 290,000 distinct CDR3 sequences, approximately 20% of them singletons. Sequenced: blood, either unsorted or a sorted T cell fraction (not recorded which). The receptor set was obtained from a male donor with ankylosing spondylitis or in good health (not recorded which).

This clonotype was seen a few times. The chain uses TRBV5-1 and TRBJ2-1, with a possible D match to TRBD1 (5 bases). Germline V gives CDR1 SGHRS, CDR2 YFSETQ. The CDR3 is 16 amino acids. Trimming removed 0 bases from V and 0 bases from J, with 10 bases in between. This CDR3 is CASSLVGPSSYNEQFF. CDR3 DNA sequence: TGCGCCAGCAGCTTGGTGGGGCCGAGCTCCTACAATGAGCAGTTCTTC.

The chain is built from TRBV18 and TRBJ2-4; TRBD1 might be the D (6 bases). Germline CDR1 is KGHSH and CDR2 is LQKENI. The V gene lost 2 bases and the J gene lost 5 bases, with 10 bases spanning the gap. This CDR3 has 14 residues. CDR3 protein: CASSPRAGENIQYF. The CDR3 coding sequence is TGTGCCAGCTCACCAAGGGCAGGGGAAAACATTCAGTACTTC.

The V and J genes are TRBV9 and TRBJ1-4, with D possibly matching TRBD1 (6 bases). V shed 0 bases and J shed 3 bases, with 9 bases lying between them. The germline CDR1 and CDR2 sequences are SGDLS and YYNGEE. CDR3 length: 15 amino acids. This CDR3 reads CASSVGTDPNEKLFF. Written as DNA, the CDR3 is TGTGCCAGCAGCGTAGGGACAGACCCTAATGAAAAACTGTTTTTT.

This clonotype was counted between two and nine times. The CDR3, as DNA: TGCGCCAGCAGCCCGAGCGGACAGGGGAAGACCCAGTACTTC. Translation: CASSPSGQGKTQYF. The rearrangement uses TRBV5-1 and TRBJ2-5, with 9 bases lining up with TRBD1. The CDR3 is 14 residues long. Germline CDR1 reads SGHRS; CDR2 reads YFSETQ. V was clipped by 4 bases and J by 6 bases; unmatched bases: 7.

The chain joins TRBV5-5 to TRBJ2-4; TRBD1 is a possible D gene (5 bases). The CDR3 is 14 residues long. V lost 9 bases and J lost 1, with 14 bases in between. Looked up from germline, CDR1 is SGHKS and CDR2 is YYEKEE (reference sequence). The CDR3 DNA follows: TGTGCCACGTCGCATGGGGCGGCCAAAAACATTCAGTACTTC. It codes for CATSHGAAKNIQYF.

This clonotype was recorded many times. This sequence joins TRBV9 and TRBJ2-5; a possible D gene is TRBD2 (5 bases). This CDR3 has 14 amino acids. CDR1 is SGDLS, CDR2 YYNGEE, per germline. The V end was cut by 0 bases, the J end by 1 base, with 7 bases between. The chain's CDR3 is CASSVGGSQETQYF. DNA of the CDR3: TGTGCCAGCAGCGTAGGCGGGTCCCAAGAGACCCAGTACTTC.

This clonotype was seen at least ten times. V gene TRBV29-1 combines with J gene TRBJ2-3; weak D call: TRBD1 (6 bases). CDR3 length: 14 residues. V was trimmed by 4 bases and J by 2 bases, leaving 13 bases between them. Germline values: CDR1 SQVTM, CDR2 ANQGSEA. The DNA for the CDR3 is TGCAGCGTTGTATGGGGGCGAGTCACAGATACGCAGTATTTT. Encoded protein: CSVVWGRVTDTQYF.

V usage is TRBV20-1 and J usage is TRBJ2-7; TRBD2 matches 9 bases. Germline CDR1 is DFQATT and CDR2 is SNEGSKA (reference sequence). The CDR3 consists of 13 residues. V gave up 3 bases and J gave up 6 bases; unmatched junction bases: 6. CDR3 protein: CSASSSGSLEQYV. DNA of the CDR3: TGCAGTGCTAGTAGTAGCGGGAGTCTCGAGCAGTACGTC.

This clonotype has a handful of counts. V usage is TRBV5-1 and J usage is TRBJ2-5, with D perhaps TRBD1 (5 bases). Germline CDR1 reads SGHRS; CDR2 reads YFSETQ. The CDR3 consists of 14 residues. The V end lost 1 base, the J end lost 5 bases, and 12 bases lay between the germline ends. The CDR3 protein is CASSLRRVVETQYF. CDR3 nucleotides: TGCGCCAGCAGCTTGCGCAGGGTAGTTGAGACCCAGTACTTC.

The chain carries TRBV6-1 and TRBJ2-1, with D possibly being TRBD1 (6 bases). Germline assignment: CDR1 MNHNS and CDR2 SASEGT. This CDR3 comprises 14 residues. The V end was cut by 8 bases, the J end by 2 bases, with 13 bases between. The CDR3 sequence is CASRASGAYNEQFF. The CDR3 DNA follows: TGTGCCAGCCGGGCCTCAGGGGCCTACAATGAGCAGTTCTTC.

The chain joins TRBV29-1 to TRBJ2-3; TRBD2 matches at 7 bases. V was pared by 8 bases and J by 3 bases, with 11 bases of the junction left unmatched. CDR1 and CDR2 from the germline V gene are SQVTM and ANQGSEA. CDR3 length: 14 residues. The CDR3 region is CSFGGGRRTDTQYF. The CDR3 coding sequence is TGCAGCTTTGGAGGCGGGAGAAGGACAGATACGCAGTATTTT.

This clonotype was observed a handful of times. The chain combines TRBV5-1 with TRBJ1-1; D not resolved. The CDR3 extends over 13 amino acids. Germline values: CDR1 SGHRS, CDR2 YFSETQ. Trimming took 2 bases from V and 4 from J, leaving 9 bases between them. This CDR3 reads CASSLSIGTEAFF. CDR3 nucleotides: TGCGCCAGCAGCTTATCTATCGGCACTGAAGCTTTCTTT.

The CDR3 DNA reads TGTGCCAGCTCGGGACCGACCTTCCAAGAGACCCAGTACTTC. This gives the protein CASSGPTFQETQYF. The chain joins TRBV2 to TRBJ2-5; D assignment may be TRBD1 or TRBD2 (5 bases each). This CDR3 is 14 amino acids long. Trimming stripped 8 bases from V and 1 base from J, with 14 bases between. Germline CDR1 SNHLY, CDR2 FYNNEI.

The rearrangement uses TRBV7-3 and TRBJ2-5; unclear D gene. The CDR3 is made up of 13 amino acids. CDR1 and CDR2 from the germline V gene are SGHTA and FQGTGA. The V and J ends lost 5 bases and 2 bases respectively, with 9 bases between them. CDR3 sequence: CASSETVQETQYF. The CDR3 nucleotides are TGTGCCAGCAGCGAAACAGTACAAGAGACCCAGTACTTC. Looking up the rest from reference TRBV7-3 and TRBJ2-5 gives the full variable domain: GAGVSQTPSNKVTEKGKYVELRCDPISGHTALYWYRQSLGQGPEFLIYFQGTGAADDSGLPNDRFFAVRPEGSVSTLKIQRTERGDSAVYLCASSETVQETQYFGPGTRLLVL.

This clonotype came up a few times. V and J are TRBV7-6 and TRBJ2-5, with D hard to call. The germline V gene encodes CDR1 SGHVS and CDR2 FNYEAQ. Trimming left V 1 base short and J 1 base short, with 13 bases between. This CDR3 contains 16 residues. Here the CDR3 DNA reads TGTGCCAGCAGCTTAGGACCACATCGTTTCCAAGAGACCCAGTACTTC. Its protein product is CASSLGPHRFQETQYF. Looking up the rest from reference TRBV7-6 and TRBJ2-5 gives the full variable domain: GAGVSQSPRYKVTKRGQDVALRCDPISGHVSLYWYRQALGQGPEFLTYFNYEAQQDKSGLPNDRFSAERPEGSISTLTIQRTEQRDSAMYRCASSLGPHRFQETQYFGPGTRLLVL.

Only a few counts were recorded for this clonotype. The chain combines TRBV6-1 with TRBJ1-1; 7 positions match TRBD1. CDR3 size: 16 residues. V shed 6 bases and J 0 bases; nucleotides not matched to a gene: 10. Germline CDR1 MNHNS, CDR2 SASEGT. This CDR3 is CASSIQRQGMNTEAFF. The DNA of the CDR3 is TGTGCCAGCAGCATCCAGCGACAGGGAATGAACACTGAAGCTTTCTTT.

This clonotype was seen repeatedly, ten times or more. The chain employs TRBV9 and TRBJ2-1; 14 bases fit TRBD2. This CDR3 region has 16 residues. The junction had 9 bases not matched to a gene; V was cut back by 3 bases and J by 10 bases. CDR1 and CDR2 (germline): SGDLS, YYNGEE. DNA for the CDR3: TGTGCCAGCAGCGCCTTAGGGACTAGCGGGAGCCAAGAGCAGTTCTTC. Amino acid sequence: CASSALGTSGSQEQFF.

This clonotype was seen more than once but under ten times. This chain connects TRBV20-1 to TRBJ2-7; D tentatively fits TRBD1 or TRBD2 (5 bases each). Per germline, CDR1 DFQATT and CDR2 SNEGSKA (reference sequence). The CDR3 has 15 amino acids. Trimming stripped 3 bases from V and 2 bases from J, with 17 bases between. CDR3 nucleotide sequence: TGCAGTGCTAGCGCTCATTCGGGACCGGCCTACGAGCAGTACGTC. As protein: CSASAHSGPAYEQYV.

Of note for this clonotype: A read error may be the cause here, since a much bigger clone is one base away. The CDR3 sequence: CATSRDCNTEAFF. The CDR3 region has the DNA TGCGCCACCTCCCGGGACTGCAACACTGAAGCTTTCTTT. This rearrangement joins TRBV10-1 to TRBJ1-1; the D gene is possibly TRBD1 (5 bases). This CDR3 comprises 13 residues. V gave up 10 bases and J gave up 2 bases, with 14 bases separating them. Germline lookup yields CDR1 WNHNN and CDR2 SYGVQD (reference sequence).

A few counts support this clonotype. One junction end does not reproduce the germline sequence, and a read error may be involved. The chain employs TRBV6-4 and TRBJ2-2; unclear D gene. CDR1 MRHNA and CDR2 SNTAGT come from the germline V gene. The CDR3 contains 14 residues. The CDR3 nucleotides are TGTGCCAGCAGACGATCGGAGAACGCCGGGGAGCTGTTTTTT. It specifies CASRRSENAGELFF.

This clonotype was observed a few times. This chain joins TRBV18 and TRBJ2-2; no clear D. The V gene lost 3 bases and the J gene lost 6 bases, with 5 bases spanning the gap. The length of the CDR3 is 12 residues. CDR1 is KGHSH, CDR2 LQKENI, per germline. CDR3 DNA sequence: TGTGCCAGCTCACCGTCCTCCGGGGAGCTGTTTTTT. Translating it yields CASSPSSGELFF.

This clonotype was counted ten times or more. This chain links TRBV20-1 with TRBJ1-5; D is undetermined. CDR3 size: 14 residues. The ends were cut back, 2 bases at V and 0 bases at J, with 8 bases in the middle. CDR1 is DFQATT and CDR2 is SNEGSKA in the germline V gene (reference sequence). The CDR3 sequence is CSARNSYSNQPQHF. CDR3 in DNA: TGCAGTGCTAGAAACAGCTATAGCAATCAGCCCCAGCATTTT.

This clonotype was counted a few times. V is TRBV7-8 and J is TRBJ2-7, with D uncertain. From germline, CDR1 is SGHVS and CDR2 FQNEAQ. The V end lost 5 bases, the J end lost 5 bases, and 13 bases lay between the germline ends. The CDR3 totals 13 residues. The CDR3 coding sequence is TGTGCCAGCAGCGGGCACCGGAGAGACGAGCAGTACGTC. Translated, it gives CASSGHRRDEQYV.

This clonotype was picked up a small number of times. V usage is TRBV6-2 or TRBV6-3 and J usage is TRBJ1-2; tentatively, D is TRBD1 (5 bases). Germline-derived CDR1 and CDR2 are MNHEY and SVGEGT. Trimming pared 7 bases from V and 2 bases from J, leaving 20 bases between. This CDR3 region has 16 residues. The CDR3 reads CASTPARKQENYGYTF. The CDR3 region has the DNA TGTGCCAGCACCCCTGCTCGGAAACAGGAGAACTATGGCTACACCTTC.

In its sample, this clonotype was seen a few times. The chain uses TRBV3-1 and TRBJ2-5, with 10 bases aligning to TRBD2. In germline, CDR1 is LGHDT, CDR2 YNNKEL (reference sequence). The CDR3 covers 17 residues. J was trimmed by 2 bases and V by 7 bases; bases with no gene match: 13. The CDR3: CASTSRPLAGWQETQYF. In DNA, the CDR3 is TGTGCCAGCACCTCGCGGCCACTAGCGGGATGGCAAGAGACCCAGTACTTC.

This clonotype came up a few times. The rearrangement joins TRBV20-1 to TRBJ1-4, with D unclear. Trimming pared 0 bases from V and 8 bases from J, leaving 4 bases between. The germline CDR1 and CDR2 sequences are DFQATT and SNEGSKA (reference sequence). The CDR3 sequence is 11 residues long. The CDR3 nucleotides are TGCAGTGCTAGAGACCGGGAAAAACTGTTTTTT. This sequence encodes CSARDREKLFF.

V gene TRBV12-3 or TRBV12-4 combines with J gene TRBJ1-5, with 7 bases matching TRBD1. V lost 10 bases, J lost 5 bases, and 8 bases stayed unmatched. This CDR3 has 13 amino acids. The DNA for the CDR3 is TGTGCCAACAGCCGGGGACAGCATCAGCCCCAGCATTTT. This translates into CANSRGQHQPQHF.

There are many counts of this clonotype. This chain connects TRBV7-6 to TRBJ2-5; possible D gene TRBD2, 5 bases. The CDR3 extends over 17 amino acids. Germline V gene lookup returns CDR1 SGHVS and CDR2 FNYEAQ. Trimming stripped 4 bases from V and 0 bases from J, with 18 bases between. The CDR3 DNA sequence: TGTGCCAGCAGCTCTCCCAAAGCCGGGGTATACCAAGAGACCCAGTACTTC. Its translation: CASSSPKAGVYQETQYF.